The clone carrying this T cell receptor (beta chain) was observed a handful of times. This record comes from a study of blood T cell repertoires in COVID-19. About the research overall: Sites across the United States, Italy and Spain contributed samples from acute and convalescent COVID-19. T cells, B-cell-depleted T cells, or PBMCs supplied cDNA or gDNA.

In the original workflow: It was from reference gene primer amplification that nucleated cell counts were estimated. Sequencing used immunoSEQ multiplex PCR; TCRdb keeps in-frame clones, though not all of them. That table gives V, J and clone size, and the DNA gave D and trimming. The table records roughly 250,000 clones, roughly 90% of them present only once. This CDR3 is built from 13 residues. Trimming removed 7 bases from V and 4 bases from J; junction bases left unmatched: 5. Germline V gene lookup returns CDR1 MNHEY and CDR2 SVGAGI. The chain is built from TRBV6-5 and TRBJ2-7; TRBD1 agrees at 9 bases. This sequence was found in a woman aged 40 to 49 who had recovered from COVID-19. Input material: peripheral blood. The chain's CDR3 is CASTWDRAYEQYF. The CDR3 DNA reads as TGTGCCAGCACCTGGGACAGGGCGTACGAGCAGTACTTC.